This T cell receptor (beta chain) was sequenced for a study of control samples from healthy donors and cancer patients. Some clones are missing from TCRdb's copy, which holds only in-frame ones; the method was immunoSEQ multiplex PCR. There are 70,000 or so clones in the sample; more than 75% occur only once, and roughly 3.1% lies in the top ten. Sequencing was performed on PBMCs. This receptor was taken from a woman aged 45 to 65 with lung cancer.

CDR3 amino acids: CSASIGTNTEAFF. CDR3 in DNA: TGCAGTGCTAGTATTGGGACCAACACTGAAGCTTTCTTT. V usage is TRBV20-1 and J usage is TRBJ1-1; D may be TRBD1 (5 bases). This CDR3 is 13 amino acids long. The V end lost 3 bases, the J end lost 2 bases, and 10 bases lay between the germline ends. The V gene's germline CDR1 is DFQATT and CDR2 SNEGSKA (reference sequence).